These T cell receptor beta chains were read from a single sample in a study of blood T cells in healthy people across ages. TCRdb processed the 5' RACE reads anew with MiXCR; each CDR3 protein has one entry. Of about 970,000 distinct CDR3 sequences listed, just over 50% are singletons. The sequenced sample was blood. All receptors come from a woman aged 60 to 75 in good health. CDR3s leave out the opening cysteine and the closing phenylalanine or tryptophan.

v_call cdr3_aa
TRBV30 AWTTGTQNQPQH
TRBV11-2 ASTLRAGMNTEAF
TRBV11-3 ASAGRDSGANVLT
TRBV28 ASRPTPGQGFFETQY
TRBV6-2/TRBV6-3 ASSNRQGEAQPQH
TRBV20-1 SASLGHYEQY
TRBV12-3/TRBV12-4 ASSSTGGETDTQY
TRBV5-1 ASSWGPNQETQY
TRBV6-1 ANSGQPNSYNEQF
TRBV21-1 ASSKAVEVSTDTQY
TRBV4-2 ASSPQSERGSPLH
TRBV7-2 ASSPRAREETQY
TRBV20-1 SASGSGAYEQY
TRBV3-1 ASSQGGTLYNEQY
TRBV27 ASSLWGPGPQETQY
TRBV28 ASNIGMGSWGTDTQY
TRBV6-6 ASSYQALLTDTQY
TRBV29-1 SVELWTGVSYEQY
TRBV5-5 ASSFLSPSNSPLH
TRBV10-3 AISQTGHEQF
TRBV6-5 ASSYSNQGLANSPLH
TRBV25-1 ASSAYRGRLAVNYNEQF
TRBV20-1 SASWASGMSSYNEQF
TRBV20-1 SARDQGGQGYQPQH
TRBV6-6 ASSLRDNSPLH
TRBV27 ASSPSSGITGELF
TRBV29-1 SVDGSGQALQETQY
TRBV9 ASSGTSGWRETQY
TRBV11-2 ASSPQASPGDIQY
TRBV5-5 ASSLYTHSTYEQY
TRBV20-1 SARDVGAFSTEQF
TRBV6-2/TRBV6-3 ASSYSRLADRGYT
TRBV5-1 ASSSSPGTGAGYT
TRBV28 ASSLPGTRSYEQY
TRBV10-3 AISEGLAEGDTQY
TRBV28 ASSQSDLNGYT
TRBV2 ASRWGTSGRSEQY
TRBV28 ASSRTALAKNIQY
TRBV29-1 SVGSNSEAF
TRBV5-1 ASNPDGRVGEGEQY
TRBV4-1 ASSQVVQEEQY
TRBV20-1 SATTGTEETQY
TRBV11-2 ASSLTSGSSDTQY
TRBV2 ASSPRRGGADTQY
TRBV4-1 ASSQEGQGGIFPLH
TRBV4-3 ASSPGLAEDNEQF
TRBV20-1 SARSIRAADGYT
TRBV20-1 SAVSKDTQY
TRBV5-1 ASSPGTGSGTQY
TRBV4-2 ASSLGTGWGTIY
TRBV28 ASRLRSAEAF
TRBV7-2 ASSFGGTDPRETQY
TRBV14 ASSQGAFQGRSATNEKLF
TRBV5-1 ASSSDYIDRDVGGPSREQY
TRBV4-3 ASSQDVDPSGIYEQY
TRBV4-1 ASSPQQDPSSYNEQF
TRBV27 ASTYTDTQY